This T cell receptor (beta chain) was sequenced for a study of control samples from healthy donors and cancer patients (dated by TCRdb to the early 2020s). A remark on this clone: The antigen it binds to is not known. Base qualities are not recorded, but no much larger clone differs from it by a single base.

The library was built by means of the immunoSEQ multiplex PCR assay. The immuneACCESS repertoire file appears here via TCRdb, limited to in-frame rearrangements. These files lack a portion of the clones; in checked studies, under half of the deficit traces to unresolved V genes, and the cause of the others is not known. The sample contains around 130,000 clones, nearly 90% of them found a single time. The ten largest clones add up to about 3.4% of the sample. Taken from cysteine to phenylalanine, the CDR3 has 17 residues. CDR3 DNA is the only sequence kept; it has 51 bases, read in frame from the first base. CDR1 and CDR2 are read off the germline V gene as MDHEN and SYDVKM. V has 6 bases trimmed and J has 6 bases trimmed; junction bases matching no gene number 15.

Recombination linked TRBV28 to TRBJ2-2, with 8 middle bases fitting TRBD2. The sample comprised blood. This TCR was sampled from a man over 45 in good health. The CDR3 in this case is CASSYGLLGGAPGELFF. The nucleotides read TGTGCCAGCAGCTATGGCCTTCTCGGGGGGGCCCCCGGGGAGCTGTTTTTT.